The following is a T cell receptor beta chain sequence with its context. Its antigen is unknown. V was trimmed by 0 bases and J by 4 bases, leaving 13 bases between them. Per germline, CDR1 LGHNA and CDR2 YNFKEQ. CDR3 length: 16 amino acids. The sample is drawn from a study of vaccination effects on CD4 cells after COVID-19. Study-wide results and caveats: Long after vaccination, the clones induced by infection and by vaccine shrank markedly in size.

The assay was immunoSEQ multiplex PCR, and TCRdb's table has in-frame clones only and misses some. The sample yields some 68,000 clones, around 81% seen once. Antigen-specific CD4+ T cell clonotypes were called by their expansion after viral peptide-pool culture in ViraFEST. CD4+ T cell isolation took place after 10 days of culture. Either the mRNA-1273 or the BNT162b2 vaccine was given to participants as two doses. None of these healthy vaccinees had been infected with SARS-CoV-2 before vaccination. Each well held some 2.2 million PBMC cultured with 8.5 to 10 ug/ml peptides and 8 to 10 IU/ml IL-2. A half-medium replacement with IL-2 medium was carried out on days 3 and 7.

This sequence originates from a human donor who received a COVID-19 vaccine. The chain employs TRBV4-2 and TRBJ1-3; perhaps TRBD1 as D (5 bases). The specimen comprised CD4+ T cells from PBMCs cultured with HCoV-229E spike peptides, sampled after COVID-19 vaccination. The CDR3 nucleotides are TGTGCCAGCAGCCAAGATGCAGGGACGTCAGGAAACACCATATATTTT. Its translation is CASSQDAGTSGNTIYF.